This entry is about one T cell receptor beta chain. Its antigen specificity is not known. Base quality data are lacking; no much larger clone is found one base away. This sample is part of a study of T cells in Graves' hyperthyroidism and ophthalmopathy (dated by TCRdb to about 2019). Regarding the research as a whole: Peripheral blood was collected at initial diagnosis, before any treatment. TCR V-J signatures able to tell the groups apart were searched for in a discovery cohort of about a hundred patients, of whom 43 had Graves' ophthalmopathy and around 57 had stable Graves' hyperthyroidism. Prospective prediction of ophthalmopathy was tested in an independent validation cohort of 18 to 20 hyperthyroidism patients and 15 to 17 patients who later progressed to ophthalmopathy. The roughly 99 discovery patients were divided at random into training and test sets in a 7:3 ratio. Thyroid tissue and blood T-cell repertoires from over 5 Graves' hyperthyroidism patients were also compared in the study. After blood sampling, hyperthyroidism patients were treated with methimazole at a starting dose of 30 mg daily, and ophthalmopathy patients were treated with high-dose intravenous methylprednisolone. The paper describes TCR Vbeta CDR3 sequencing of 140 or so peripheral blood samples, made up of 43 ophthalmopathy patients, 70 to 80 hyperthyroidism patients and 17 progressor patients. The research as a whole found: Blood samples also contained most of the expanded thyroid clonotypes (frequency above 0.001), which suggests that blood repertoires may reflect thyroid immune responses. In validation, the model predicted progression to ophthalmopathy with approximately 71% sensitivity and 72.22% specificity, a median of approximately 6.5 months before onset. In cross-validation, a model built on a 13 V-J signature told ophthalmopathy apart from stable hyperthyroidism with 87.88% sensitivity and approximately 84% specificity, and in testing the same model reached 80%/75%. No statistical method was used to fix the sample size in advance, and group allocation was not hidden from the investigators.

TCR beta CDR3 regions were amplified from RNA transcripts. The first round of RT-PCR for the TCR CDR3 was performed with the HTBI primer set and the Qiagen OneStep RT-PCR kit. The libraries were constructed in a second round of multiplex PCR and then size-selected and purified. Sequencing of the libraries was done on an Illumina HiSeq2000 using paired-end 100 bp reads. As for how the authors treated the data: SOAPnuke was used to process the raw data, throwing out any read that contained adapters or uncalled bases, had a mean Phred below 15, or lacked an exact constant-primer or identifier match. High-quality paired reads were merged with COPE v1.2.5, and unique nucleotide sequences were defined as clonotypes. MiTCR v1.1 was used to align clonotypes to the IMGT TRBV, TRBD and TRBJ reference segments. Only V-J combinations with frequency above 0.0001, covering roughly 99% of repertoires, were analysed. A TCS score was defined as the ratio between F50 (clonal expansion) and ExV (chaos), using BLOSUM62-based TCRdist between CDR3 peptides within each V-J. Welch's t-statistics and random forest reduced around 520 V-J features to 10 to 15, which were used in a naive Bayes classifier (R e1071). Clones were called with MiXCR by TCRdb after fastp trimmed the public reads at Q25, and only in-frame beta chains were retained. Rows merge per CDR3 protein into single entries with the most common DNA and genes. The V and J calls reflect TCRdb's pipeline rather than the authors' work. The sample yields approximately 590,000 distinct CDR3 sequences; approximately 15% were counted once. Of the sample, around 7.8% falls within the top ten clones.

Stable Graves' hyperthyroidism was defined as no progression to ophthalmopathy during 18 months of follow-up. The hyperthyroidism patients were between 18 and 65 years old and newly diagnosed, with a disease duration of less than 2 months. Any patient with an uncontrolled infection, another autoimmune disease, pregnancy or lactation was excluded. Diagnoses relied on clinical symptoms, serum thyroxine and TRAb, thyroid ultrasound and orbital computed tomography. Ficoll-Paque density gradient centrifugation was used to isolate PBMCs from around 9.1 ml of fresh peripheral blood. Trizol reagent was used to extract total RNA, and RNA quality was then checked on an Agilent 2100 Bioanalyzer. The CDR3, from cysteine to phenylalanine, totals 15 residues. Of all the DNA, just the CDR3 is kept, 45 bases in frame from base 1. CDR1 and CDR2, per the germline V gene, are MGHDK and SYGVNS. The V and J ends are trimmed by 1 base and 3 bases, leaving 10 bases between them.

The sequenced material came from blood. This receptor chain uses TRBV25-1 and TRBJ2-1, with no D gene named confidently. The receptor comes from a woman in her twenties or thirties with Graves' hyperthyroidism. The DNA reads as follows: TGTGCCAGCAGTGAATCGGCCGATTTCTACAATGAGCAGTTCTTC. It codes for CASSESADFYNEQFF.